This TCR beta chain emerged from a study of T-cell memory formation after mild COVID-19. On the study more broadly: Largely donor-specific sequence clusters came from two donors.

This clonotype was seen only a few times. The antigen remains unidentified. Libraries for TCRalpha and TCRbeta carried sample barcodes and unique molecular identifiers via 5'RACE. Each CDR3 protein gets one entry after TCRdb re-called the 5' RACE reads with MiXCR. Of some 410,000 distinct CDR3 sequences listed, 23% are singletons. Whole-study results and caveats: In pre-infection memory, a portion of responding clones appeared, which suggested that cross-reactive memory joined. SARS-CoV-2 specificity of second-wave clones peaking day 37 was unconfirmed.

Trimming took 3 bases from V and 9 from J, leaving 7 bases between them. There are 11 residues in the CDR3. J is TRBJ2-3 and V is TRBV12-3 or TRBV12-4; D is possibly TRBD1 (6 bases). Sequencing input: PBMCs or a T cell subset sorted from them (not recorded which). The clonotype comes from an adult woman who had mild COVID-19 (a few samples of this study predate the infection). Cell type and time point are not known. CDR3 coding DNA: TGTGCCAGCAGTTTGGGGGCCACGCAGTATTTT. Protein: CASSLGATQYF.